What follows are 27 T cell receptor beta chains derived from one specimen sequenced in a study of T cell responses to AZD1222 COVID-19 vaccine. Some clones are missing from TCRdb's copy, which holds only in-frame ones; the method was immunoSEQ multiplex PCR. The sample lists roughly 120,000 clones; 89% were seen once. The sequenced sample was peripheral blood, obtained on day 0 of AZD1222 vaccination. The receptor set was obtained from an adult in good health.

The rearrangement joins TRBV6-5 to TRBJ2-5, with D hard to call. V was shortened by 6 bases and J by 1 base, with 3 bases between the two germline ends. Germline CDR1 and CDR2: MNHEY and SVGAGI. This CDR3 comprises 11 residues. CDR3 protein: CASSPQETQYF. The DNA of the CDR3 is TGTGCCAGCAGCCCCCAAGAGACCCAGTACTTC.

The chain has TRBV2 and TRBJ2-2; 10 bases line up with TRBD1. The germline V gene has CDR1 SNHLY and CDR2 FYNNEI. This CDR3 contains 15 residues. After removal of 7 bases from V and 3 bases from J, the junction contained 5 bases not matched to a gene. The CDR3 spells CASTGQGIYTGELFF. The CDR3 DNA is TGTGCCAGCACGGGACAGGGGATTTACACCGGGGAGCTGTTTTTT.

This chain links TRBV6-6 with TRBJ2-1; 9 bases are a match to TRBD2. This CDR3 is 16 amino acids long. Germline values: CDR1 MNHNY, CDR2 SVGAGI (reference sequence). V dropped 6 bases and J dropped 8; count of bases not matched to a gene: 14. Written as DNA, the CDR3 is TGTGCCAGCAGCTCCCCGGGGGGCGGGAGGGTTGATGAGCAGTTCTTC. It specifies CASSSPGGGRVDEQFF.

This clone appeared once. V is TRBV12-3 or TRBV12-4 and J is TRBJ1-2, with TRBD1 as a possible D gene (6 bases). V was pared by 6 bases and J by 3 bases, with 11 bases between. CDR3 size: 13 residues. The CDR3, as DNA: TGTGCCAGCAGGATAAACAGGGACTATGGCTACACCTTC. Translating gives CASRINRDYGYTF.

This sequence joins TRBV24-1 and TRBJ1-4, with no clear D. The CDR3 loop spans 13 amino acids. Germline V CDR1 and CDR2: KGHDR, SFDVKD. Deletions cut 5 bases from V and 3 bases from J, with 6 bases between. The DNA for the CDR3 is TGTGCCACCAGTGGGGAGTCTAATGAAAAACTGTTTTTT. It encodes CATSGESNEKLFF.

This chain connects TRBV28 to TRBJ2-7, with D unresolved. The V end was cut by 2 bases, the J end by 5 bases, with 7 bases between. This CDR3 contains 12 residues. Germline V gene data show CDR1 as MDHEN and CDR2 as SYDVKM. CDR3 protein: CASSLRVHEQYF. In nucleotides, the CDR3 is TGTGCCAGCAGTTTAAGAGTCCACGAGCAGTACTTC.

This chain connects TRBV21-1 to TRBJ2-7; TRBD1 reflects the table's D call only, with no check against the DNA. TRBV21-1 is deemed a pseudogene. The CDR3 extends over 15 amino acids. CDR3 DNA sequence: TGTGCCAGCAGCAAAGGGGCACCTAAAGAGTACGAGCAGTACTTC. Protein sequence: CASSKGAPKEYEQYF.

The CDR3: CASIRGRGSYEQYF. The CDR3 bases are TGTGCCAGCATCAGGGGGCGGGGTTCCTACGAGCAGTACTTC. The J gene is TRBJ2-7, the V gene TRBV6-5, with TRBD1 identical over 8 bases. Trimming cost V 7 bases and J 1 base; bases outside gene matches: 6. This CDR3 region has 14 residues. CDR1 and CDR2 (germline): MNHEY, SVGAGI.

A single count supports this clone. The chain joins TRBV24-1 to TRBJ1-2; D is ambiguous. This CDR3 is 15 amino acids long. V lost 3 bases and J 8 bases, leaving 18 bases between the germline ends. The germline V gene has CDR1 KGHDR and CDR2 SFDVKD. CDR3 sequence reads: CATSDTQVTLDGYTF. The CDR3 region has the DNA TGTGCCACCAGTGATACGCAAGTAACGCTCGACGGCTACACCTTC.

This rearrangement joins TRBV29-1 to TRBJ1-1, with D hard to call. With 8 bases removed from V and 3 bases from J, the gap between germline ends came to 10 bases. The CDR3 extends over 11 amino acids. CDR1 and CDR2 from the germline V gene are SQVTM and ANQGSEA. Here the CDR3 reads CSSNSDTEAFF. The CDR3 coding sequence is TGCAGCTCAAATTCGGACACTGAAGCTTTCTTT.

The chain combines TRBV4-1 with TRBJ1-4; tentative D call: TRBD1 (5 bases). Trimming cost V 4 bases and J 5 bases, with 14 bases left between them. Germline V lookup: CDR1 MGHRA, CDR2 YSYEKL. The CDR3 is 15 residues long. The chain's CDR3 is CASSPTEGNNEKLFF. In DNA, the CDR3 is TGCGCCAGCAGCCCCACGGAGGGGAACAATGAAAAACTGTTTTTT.

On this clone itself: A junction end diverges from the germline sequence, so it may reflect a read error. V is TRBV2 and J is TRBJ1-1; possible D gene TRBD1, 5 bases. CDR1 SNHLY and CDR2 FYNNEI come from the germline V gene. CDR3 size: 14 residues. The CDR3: CASSYRTSNTEAFF. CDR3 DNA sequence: TGTGCCAGCAGTTACCGGACATCGAACACTGAGGCTTTCTTT.

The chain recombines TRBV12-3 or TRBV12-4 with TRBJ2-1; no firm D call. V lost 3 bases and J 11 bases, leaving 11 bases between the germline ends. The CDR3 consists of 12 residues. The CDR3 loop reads CASSFGRNQQFF. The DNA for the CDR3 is TGTGCCAGCAGTTTCGGCCGGAACCAGCAGTTCTTC.

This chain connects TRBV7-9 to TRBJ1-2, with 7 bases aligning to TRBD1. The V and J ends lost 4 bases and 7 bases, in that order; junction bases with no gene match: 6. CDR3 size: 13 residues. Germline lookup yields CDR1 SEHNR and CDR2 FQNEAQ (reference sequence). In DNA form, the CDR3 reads TGTGCCAGCAGCTCGAACAGGGGTGGTGGCTACACCTTC. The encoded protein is CASSSNRGGGYTF.

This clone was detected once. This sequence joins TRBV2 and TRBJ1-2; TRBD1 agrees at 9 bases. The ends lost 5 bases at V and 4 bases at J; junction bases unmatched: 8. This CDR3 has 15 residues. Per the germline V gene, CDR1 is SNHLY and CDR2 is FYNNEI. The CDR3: CASSPIQGAVYGYTF. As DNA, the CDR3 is TGTGCCAGCAGTCCTATACAGGGGGCTGTCTATGGCTACACCTTC.

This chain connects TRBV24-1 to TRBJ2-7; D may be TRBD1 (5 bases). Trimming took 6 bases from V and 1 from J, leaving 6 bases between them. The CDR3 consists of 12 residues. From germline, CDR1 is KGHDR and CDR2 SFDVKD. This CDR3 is CATSQGSYEQYF. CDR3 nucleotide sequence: TGTGCCACCAGTCAGGGTTCCTACGAGCAGTACTTC.

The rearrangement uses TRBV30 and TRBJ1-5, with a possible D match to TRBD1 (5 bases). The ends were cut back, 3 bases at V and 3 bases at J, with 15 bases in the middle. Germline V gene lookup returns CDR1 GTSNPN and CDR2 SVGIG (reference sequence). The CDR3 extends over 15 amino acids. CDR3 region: CAWSAAGTNNQPQHF. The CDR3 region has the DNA TGTGCCTGGAGCGCAGCCGGGACCAACAATCAGCCCCAGCATTTT. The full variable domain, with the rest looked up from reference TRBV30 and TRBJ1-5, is SQTIHQWPATLVQPVGSPLSLECTVEGTSNPNLYWYRQAAGRGLQLLFYSVGIGQISSEVPQNLSASRPQDRQFILSSKKLLLSDSGFYLCAWSAAGTNNQPQHFGDGTRLSIL.

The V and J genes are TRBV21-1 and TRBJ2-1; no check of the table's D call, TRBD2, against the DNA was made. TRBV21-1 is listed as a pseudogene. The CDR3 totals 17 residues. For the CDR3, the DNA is TGTGCCAGCAGCAAAGATCCTCTAGCGGGAGGCTACAATGAGCAGTTCTTC. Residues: CASSKDPLAGGYNEQFF.

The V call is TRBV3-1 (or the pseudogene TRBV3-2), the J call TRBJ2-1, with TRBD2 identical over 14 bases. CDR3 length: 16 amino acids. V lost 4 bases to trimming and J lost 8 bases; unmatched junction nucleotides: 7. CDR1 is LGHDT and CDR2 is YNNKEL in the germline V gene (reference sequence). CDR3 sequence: CASSRRLAGGGDEQFF. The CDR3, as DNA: TGTGCCAGCAGCCGTCGACTAGCGGGGGGGGGAGATGAGCAGTTCTTC.

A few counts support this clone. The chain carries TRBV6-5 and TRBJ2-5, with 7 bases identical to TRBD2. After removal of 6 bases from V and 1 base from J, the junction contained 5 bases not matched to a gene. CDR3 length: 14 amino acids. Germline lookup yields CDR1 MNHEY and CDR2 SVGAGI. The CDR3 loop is CASRPSGGQETQYF. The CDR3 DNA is TGTGCCAGCAGGCCCTCGGGGGGCCAAGAGACCCAGTACTTC.

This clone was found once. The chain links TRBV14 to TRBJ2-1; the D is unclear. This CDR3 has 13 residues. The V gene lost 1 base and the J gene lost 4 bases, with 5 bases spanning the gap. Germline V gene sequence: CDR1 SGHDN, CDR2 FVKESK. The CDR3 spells CASSQAQYNEQFF. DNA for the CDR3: TGTGCCAGCAGCCAAGCCCAGTACAATGAGCAGTTCTTC.

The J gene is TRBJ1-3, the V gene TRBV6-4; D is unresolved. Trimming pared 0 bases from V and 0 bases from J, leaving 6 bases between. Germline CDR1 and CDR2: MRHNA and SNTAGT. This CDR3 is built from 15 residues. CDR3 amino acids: CASSDSRVSGNTIYF. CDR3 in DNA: TGTGCCAGCAGTGACTCGAGAGTCTCTGGAAACACCATATATTTT.

The chain's CDR3 is CASSYSLAGDSDTQYF. The CDR3 coding sequence is TGTGCCAGCAGTTACTCTTTAGCGGGAGATTCAGATACGCAGTATTTT. The chain combines TRBV6-6 with TRBJ2-3; 9 nucleotides line up with TRBD2. Germline assignment: CDR1 MNHNY and CDR2 SVGAGI (reference sequence). With 0 bases clipped from V and 4 bases from J, the junction kept 5 bases outside the gene matches. The length of the CDR3 is 16 residues.

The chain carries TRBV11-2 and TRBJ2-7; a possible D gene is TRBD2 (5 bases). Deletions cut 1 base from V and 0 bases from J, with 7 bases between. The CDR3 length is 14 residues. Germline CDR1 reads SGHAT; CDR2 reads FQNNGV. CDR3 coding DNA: TGTGCCAGCAGCTTAGGGCGGGTCTCCTACGAGCAGTACTTC. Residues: CASSLGRVSYEQYF.

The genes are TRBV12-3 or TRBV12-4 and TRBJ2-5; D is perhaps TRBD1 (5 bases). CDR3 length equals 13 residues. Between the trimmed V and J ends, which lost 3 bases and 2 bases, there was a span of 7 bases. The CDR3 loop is CASSFQGQETQYF. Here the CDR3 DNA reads TGTGCCAGCAGTTTCCAGGGTCAAGAGACCCAGTACTTC.

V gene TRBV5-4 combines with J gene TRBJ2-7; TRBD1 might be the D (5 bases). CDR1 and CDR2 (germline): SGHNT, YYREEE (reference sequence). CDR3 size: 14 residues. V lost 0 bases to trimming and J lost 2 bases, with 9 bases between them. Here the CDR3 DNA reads TGTGCCAGCAGCTTGGGGGGCTTAGCCTACGAGCAGTACTTC. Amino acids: CASSLGGLAYEQYF.

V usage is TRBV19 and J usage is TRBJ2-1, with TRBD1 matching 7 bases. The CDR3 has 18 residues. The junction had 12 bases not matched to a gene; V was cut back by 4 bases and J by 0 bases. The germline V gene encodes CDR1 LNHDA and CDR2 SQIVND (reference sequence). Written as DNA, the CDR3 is TGTGCCAGTAGTAAACGACAGGGAAGCCGCAGCTCCTACAATGAGCAGTTCTTC. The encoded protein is CASSKRQGSRSSYNEQFF.